The clone carrying this T cell receptor beta chain was detected a few times. Antigen unknown. This entry belongs to a study of beta chain features in type 1 diabetes. Via the markers CD45RO/CCR7/CD25/CD127/CD95/CD27, stem cell-like memory, regulatory, central memory and naive CD4+ cells were sorted. Each population that was sorted was more than 98% pure. The CDR3 length is 14 residues. Trimming took off 1 base at V and 2 bases at J, with 6 bases between the two ends. Germline V gene data show CDR1 as SEHNR and CDR2 as FQNEAQ (reference sequence). Study findings and constraints: A possible short-template PCR bias applies equally to patients and controls. Patients with type 1 diabetes carried fewer insertions and had more deletions at their VDJ junctions. TCRB CDR3 length was moderately but significantly reduced in all four CD4+ subsets of Type 1 diabetes patients.

Since all of the isolated RNA was reverse transcribed, expressed TCRB transcripts were what got sequenced. Sequenced by immunoSEQ multiplex PCR; TCRdb stores in-frame clones only, minus some. This sample has around 710,000 clones, with under 15% found just once. The origin of this receptor is a man aged 30-40 years with type 1 diabetes. Sequencing input: naive CD4+ T cells from blood. The rearrangement joins TRBV7-9 to TRBJ1-3; D possibly corresponds to TRBD1 (6 bases). CDR3 sequence reads: CASSLDRAGNTIYF. Written as DNA, the CDR3 is TGTGCCAGCAGCTTAGACAGGGCTGGAAACACCATATATTTT.